The entry below gives a single T cell receptor (beta chain) sequence along with its context. What it binds is unknown. The data are from a study of T cell responses to AZD1222 COVID-19 vaccine. Broader study findings: White British people made up most donors, females outnumbered males, and clonal diversity was possibly underestimated.

The protocol was immunoSEQ multiplex PCR, while the TCRdb copy is restricted to in-frame clones and leaves out a portion. Of fewer than 150,000 clones listed, more than 85% were seen once; the top ten hold 6% to 8.5%. Pooled samples include second doses given at about 4 or 12 weeks. Germline loops: CDR1 SGHVS, CDR2 FQNEAQ. The CDR3 runs to 15 residues. Trimming stripped 2 bases from V and 8 bases from J, with 16 bases between. This receptor was identified in an adult who received the AZD1222 COVID-19 vaccine. The rearrangement joins TRBV7-8 to TRBJ1-3, with D maybe TRBD1 (5 bases). Sequenced here: peripheral blood, sampled 28 days after the second AZD1222 dose. CDR3 nucleotides: TGTGCCAGCAGCTTATCGACGGGACGTAGAGACACCATATATTTT. Protein sequence: CASSLSTGRRDTIYF.